This passage covers 20 T cell receptor beta chains from one sample sequenced in a study of blood T cells in healthy people across ages. A sample-barcoded 5' primer and a J-beta primer mix were used in a second PCR of about 6 to 11 cycles. TCRdb called the 5' RACE reads again in MiXCR, with one record for every CDR3 protein. The table lists 1.5 million to 2 million distinct CDR3 sequences, 28% of them singletons. The specimen sequenced was blood. These receptors were taken from a woman aged 30 to 39 in good health.

This clonotype has more than one count but fewer than ten. The chain has TRBV25-1 and TRBJ2-5, with a tentative D call TRBD2 (5 bases). Germline V gene lookup returns CDR1 MGHDK and CDR2 SYGVNS. The CDR3 sequence is 14 residues long. With 5 bases removed from V and 9 bases from J, the gap between germline ends came to 19 bases. The CDR3: CASSPEGTTRPQYF. CDR3 nucleotides: TGTGCCAGCAGTCCCGAGGGAACAACGAGACCCCAGTACTTC.

J is TRBJ1-1 and V is TRBV7-9; D gene ambiguous. V lost 2 bases, J lost 1 base, and 8 bases lay in between. CDR3 size: 14 residues. From germline, CDR1 is SEHNR and CDR2 FQNEAQ (reference sequence). In nucleotides, the CDR3 is TGTGCCAGCAGCTTATGGGGTAGGAACACTGAAGCTTTCTTT. Translated, it gives CASSLWGRNTEAFF.

The sample holds many counts of this clonotype. V and J are TRBV20-1 and TRBJ1-5, with D hard to call. CDR1 DFQATT and CDR2 SNEGSKA come from the germline V gene (reference sequence). CDR3 size: 15 residues. Between the trimmed V and J ends, which lost 3 bases and 3 bases, there was a span of 15 bases. Here the CDR3 DNA reads TGCAGTGCTAGTCCGGACGCACCACTCAATCAGCCCCAGCATTTT. It encodes CSASPDAPLNQPQHF.

A word on this clonotype: This may be a read error: a much more frequent sequence differs by one nucleotide. The genes are TRBV20-1 and TRBJ1-2; 12 positions match TRBD1. There are 17 residues in the CDR3. J lost 4 bases, V lost 1 base, and 10 bases had no gene match. Germline CDR1 DFQATT, CDR2 SNEGSKA (reference sequence). DNA for the CDR3: TGCAGTGCTAGAGCCCGGGACAGGGGGCCTCGGTGCTATGGCTACACCTTC. Its translation: CSARARDRGPRCYGYTF.

The chain joins TRBV27 to TRBJ1-4, with TRBD1 matching 7 bases. V was clipped by 4 bases and J by 7 bases; unmatched bases: 9. This CDR3 region has 15 residues. Germline CDR1 and CDR2: MNHEY and SMNVEV (reference sequence). CDR3 DNA sequence: TGTGCCAGCAGTTCCCTCGGACAGGAGGGTGAAAAACTGTTTTTT. Translation: CASSSLGQEGEKLFF.

This clonotype was recorded a few times. The gene calls are TRBV7-2 and TRBJ2-1; D is undetermined. TRBJ2-7 explains the end of the DNA better; the J call may be wrong. Germline CDR1 SGHTA, CDR2 FQGNSA. This CDR3 has 15 residues. CDR3 in amino acids: CASSLRHSPYNEQYF. The CDR3 region has the DNA TGTGCCAGCAGCTTACGGCACAGTCCCTACAATGAGCAGTACTTC.

There are many counts of this clonotype. V usage is TRBV20-1 and J usage is TRBJ2-1; 9 bases are a match to TRBD2. Germline V lookup: CDR1 DFQATT, CDR2 SNEGSKA (reference sequence). The CDR3 extends over 13 amino acids. V dropped 8 bases and J dropped 5; count of bases not matched to a gene: 7. In nucleotides, the CDR3 is TGCAGTCCAAGGGCTAGCGGGAACAATGAGCAGTTCTTC. The encoded protein is CSPRASGNNEQFF.

The chain employs TRBV20-1 and TRBJ2-7, with 10 bases identical to TRBD2. The V segment lost 2 bases and the J segment 7 bases; nucleotides outside the gene matches: 11. CDR3 length: 15 residues. Germline V CDR1 and CDR2: DFQATT, SNEGSKA (reference sequence). CDR3 residues: CSARPGLAVYNEQYF. The DNA for the CDR3 is TGCAGTGCTAGACCCGGACTAGCGGTCTACAATGAGCAGTACTTC.

This clonotype was seen a handful of times. This chain uses TRBV28 with TRBJ2-5; D ambiguous. The V gene lost 11 bases and the J gene lost 5 bases, with 15 bases spanning the gap. The CDR3 loop spans 12 amino acids. Germline values: CDR1 MDHEN, CDR2 SYDVKM. The CDR3 coding sequence is TGTGCCTCATTCGGGTCCACCGAGACCCAGTACTTC. Protein: CASFGSTETQYF.

This clonotype turned up a few times. The chain carries TRBV5-1 and TRBJ2-5; 7 bases are a match to TRBD1. The CDR3 totals 16 residues. In germline, CDR1 is SGHRS, CDR2 YFSETQ. V lost 0 bases to trimming and J lost 2 bases; unmatched junction nucleotides: 7. This CDR3 is CASSLGGGARQETQYF. The CDR3 bases are TGCGCCAGCAGCTTGGGAGGGGGCGCGAGGCAAGAGACCCAGTACTTC. The full variable domain, its missing parts supplied by reference TRBV5-1 and TRBJ2-5, is KAGVTQTPRYLIKTRGQQVTLSCSPISGHRSVSWYQQTPGQGLQFLFEYFSETQRNKGNFPGRFSGRQFSNSRSEMNVSTLELGDSALYLCASSLGGGARQETQYFGPGTRLLVL.

A few counts support this clonotype. V and J are TRBV29-1 and TRBJ1-1; D unresolved. The germline V gene encodes CDR1 SQVTM and CDR2 ANQGSEA. V lost 4 bases and J 6 bases, leaving 6 bases between the germline ends. This CDR3 contains 10 residues. CDR3 sequence reads: CSVVDPEAFF. The DNA for the CDR3 is TGCAGCGTTGTGGACCCTGAAGCTTTCTTT. The full variable domain, in which reference TRBV29-1 and TRBJ1-1 provide the parts outside the CDR3, is SAVISQKPSRDICQRGTSLTIQCQVDSQVTMMFWYRQQPGQSLTLIATANQGSEATYESGFVIDKFPISRPNLTFSTLTVSNMSPEDSSIYLCSVVDPEAFFGQGTRLTVV.

This clonotype was seen a handful of times. V and J are TRBV10-3 and TRBJ1-1; D is unclear. This CDR3 is built from 13 residues. Trimming took 0 bases from V and 1 from J, leaving 3 bases between them. Germline CDR1 reads ENHRY; CDR2 reads SYGVKD. CDR3 sequence reads: CAISESGNTEAFF. The CDR3 DNA sequence: TGTGCCATCAGTGAGTCAGGGAACACTGAAGCTTTCTTT.

This clonotype has a handful of counts. The chain uses TRBV10-2 and TRBJ2-1, with 15 nucleotides matching TRBD2. Trimming at V came to 2 bases and at J to 8 bases, leaving 7 bases not matched to a gene. Germline CDR1 and CDR2: WSHSY and SAAADI. The CDR3 covers 17 residues. The CDR3 region has the DNA TGCGCCAGCAGTGAGCCCGGACTAGCGGGAGGGCCGGATGAGCAGTTCTTC. Amino acids: CASSEPGLAGGPDEQFF.

On this clonotype: One base away lies a much larger clone, so this may be a sequencing read error. The CDR3, as DNA: TGCGCCAGCAGCTTGGGCTCGGGCAGGGTATATGACAACTATGGCTGCACCTTC. It encodes CASSLGSGRVYDNYGCTF. The chain couples TRBV5-1 to TRBJ1-2; TRBD1 might be the D (5 bases). The CDR3 is made up of 18 amino acids. Germline CDR1 and CDR2: SGHRS and YFSETQ.

This chain uses TRBV5-1 with TRBJ1-1; D ambiguous. The CDR3 length is 14 residues. The germline gives CDR1 SGHRS, CDR2 YFSETQ. V was shortened by 4 bases and J by 2 bases, with 12 bases between the two germline ends. CDR3 sequence: CASSPGPANTEAFF. In DNA form, the CDR3 reads TGCGCCAGCAGCCCCGGACCGGCAAACACTGAAGCTTTCTTT.

This clonotype has only a few counts. V usage is TRBV13 and J usage is TRBJ2-3, with 8 nucleotides matching TRBD2. The CDR3 has 17 residues. V shed 2 bases and J 4 bases; nucleotides not matched to a gene: 11. From germline, CDR1 is PRHDT and CDR2 FYEKMQ (reference sequence). The CDR3 loop reads CASSLKPNGGVADTQYF. For the CDR3, the DNA is TGTGCCAGCAGCTTAAAGCCCAACGGGGGGGTCGCAGATACGCAGTATTTT.

The chain recombines TRBV5-1 with TRBJ2-7, with TRBD1 as a possible D gene (7 bases). The CDR3 length is 16 residues. Trimming took 7 bases from V and 6 from J, leaving 26 bases between them. Germline V gene data show CDR1 as SGHRS and CDR2 as YFSETQ. CDR3 in amino acids: CASFQGGSGLGGEQYF. The CDR3 region has the DNA TGCGCCAGCTTTCAAGGGGGCTCCGGACTGGGGGGCGAGCAGTACTTC.

This clonotype was counted at least ten times. The rearrangement uses TRBV4-3 and TRBJ2-5; possibly TRBD1 or TRBD2 for D (5 bases each). The ends were cut back, 6 bases at V and 5 bases at J, with 19 bases in the middle. The CDR3 covers 15 residues. Looked up from germline, CDR1 is LGHNA and CDR2 is YSLEER. The CDR3 region is CASSVIGDGTETQYF. The CDR3 bases are TGCGCCAGCAGTGTTATAGGGGATGGGACGGAGACCCAGTACTTC.

This sequence joins TRBV10-3 and TRBJ1-2; D perhaps matches TRBD1 (6 bases). The CDR3 runs to 14 residues. CDR1 and CDR2 from the germline V gene are ENHRY and SYGVKD. Trimming pared 11 bases from V and 5 bases from J, leaving 21 bases between. CDR3 protein: CASRDFKGDYGYTF. The CDR3 region has the DNA TGTGCCTCCCGAGACTTCAAGGGGGATTATGGCTACACCTTC.

This chain links TRBV30 with TRBJ2-7; D may match TRBD1 or TRBD2 (5 bases each). CDR3 size: 13 residues. Germline V gene sequence: CDR1 GTSNPN, CDR2 SVGIG (reference sequence). Deletions cut 3 bases from V and 3 bases from J, with 12 bases between. The CDR3 DNA reads as TGTGCCTGGAGCCGGGGCTGGTTCTACGAGCAGTACTTC. Translated, it gives CAWSRGWFYEQYF.